A single T cell receptor (beta chain) is shown here with its context. The target antigen is unknown. The sample is drawn from a study of cytotoxic CD8 clonotypes in ibrutinib-treated CLL. Study-level background: Of a cohort that held some 10 relapsed/refractory and around 16 treatment-naive patients, approximately 18 were IGHV unmutated.

Profiling relied on immunoSEQ multiplex PCR, and the TCRdb table lists in-frame clones only, not all of them. The sample has around 300,000 clones; roughly 80% are singletons. The germline gives CDR1 SGHVS, CDR2 FQNEAQ. This CDR3 has 14 amino acids. Trimming removed 3 bases at V and 7 bases at J, with 13 bases between. Study outcomes and limitations: On treatment, the uncommon public clonotypes contracted or remained stable.

The sequence was obtained from a human donor with chronic lymphocytic leukemia. The chain recombines TRBV7-8 with TRBJ2-1; D may match TRBD1 or TRBD2 (5 bases each). The specimen comprised PBMCs, sampled before ibrutinib treatment. In DNA, the CDR3 is TGTGCCAGCAGCTTCTCCGGGGCGAAGAATGAGCAGTTCTTC. Protein: CASSFSGAKNEQFF. The whole variable domain, remainder taken from reference TRBV7-8 and TRBJ2-1, is GAGVSQSPRYKVAKRGQDVALRCDPISGHVSLFWYQQALGQGPEFLTYFQNEAQLDKSGLPSDRFFAERPEGSVSTLKIQRTQQEDSAVYLCASSFSGAKNEQFFGPGTRLTVL.